This is a list of T cell receptor beta chains from one sample in a study of spatial heterogeneity in lung cancer. Each CDR3 protein is one row after TCRdb ran MiXCR on the 5' RACE reads. The sample includes 7,500 to 8,000 distinct CDR3 sequences, 7.5% to 10% of them seen just once. Sequencing was performed on normal lung tissue next to the tumor, taken at surgery. The receptors originated from a male donor with early-stage non-small cell lung cancer. CDR3s include the opening cysteine and the closing phenylalanine or tryptophan. A D gene is named only where the DNA matches it firmly. Part of the rows lack a size; the others show once, few, many or a class for expanded clones.

CDR3 protein	CDR3 DNA	V gene	J gene	clone size	D gene
CASSLPASGPGNEQFF	TGTGCCAGCAGCCTCCCTGCTAGCGGTCCGGGCAATGAGCAGTTCTTC	TRBV7-6	TRBJ2-1	many	TRBD2
CASSLSSSLGNEQFF	TGCGCCAGCAGCTTGAGTTCTAGCTTGGGCAATGAGCAGTTCTTC	TRBV5-1	TRBJ2-1	many	-
CASSLGTAEAFF	TGTGCCAGCAGTTTAGGGACAGCTGAAGCTTTCTTT	TRBV12-3/TRBV12-4	TRBJ1-1	large	-
CASSETGARSEQFF	TGTGCCAGCAGCGAGACCGGGGCCAGAAGTGAGCAGTTCTTC	TRBV7-8	TRBJ2-1	medium-sized	-
CSARDLGETQYF	TGCAGTGCTAGAGATCTCGGAGAGACCCAGTACTTC	TRBV20-1	TRBJ2-5	many	-
CASSLAPLAGRYNEQFF	TGTGCCAGCAGCTTAGCCCCCCTAGCGGGAAGGTACAATGAGCAGTTCTTC	TRBV7-9	TRBJ2-1	many	TRBD2
CASSLSEAWETQYF	TGTGCCAGCAGCTTGTCCGAGGCCTGGGAGACCCAGTACTTC	TRBV7-8	TRBJ2-5	many	-
CASSEAPGTVNSYEQYF	TGTGCCAGCAGTGAAGCGCCAGGGACAGTCAACTCCTACGAGCAGTACTTC	TRBV2	TRBJ2-7	many	TRBD1
CASSVSSGSPYEQYF	TGTGCCAGCAGTGTCTCTAGCGGGAGTCCCTACGAGCAGTACTTC	TRBV2	TRBJ2-7	many	TRBD2
CASSWDSRGDEQFF	TGTGCCAGCTCATGGGACTCCCGCGGGGATGAGCAGTTCTTC	TRBV18	TRBJ2-1	many	-
CASVLRGASGSNEQFF	TGTGCCAGCGTCTTAAGGGGTGCTAGCGGGTCCAATGAGCAGTTCTTC	TRBV6-6	TRBJ2-1	medium-sized	TRBD2
CASSSEWGDGNSPLHF	TGCGCCAGCAGCTCGGAATGGGGGGACGGGAATTCACCCCTCCACTTT	TRBV5-1	TRBJ1-6	many	-
CASMSSWGTEAFF	TGTGCCAGCATGAGCAGTTGGGGAACTGAAGCTTTCTTT	TRBV6-2/TRBV6-3	TRBJ1-1	many	-
CSAPGAGGEQYF	TGCAGCGCCCCCGGGGCGGGGGGCGAGCAGTACTTC	TRBV29-1	TRBJ2-7	many	TRBD2
CASRPTGGAGQETQYF	TGTGCCAGCCGTCCGACGGGGGGGGCCGGGCAAGAGACCCAGTACTTC	TRBV7-7	TRBJ2-5	-	TRBD2
CASATGTGTAAGAVDTQYF	TGTGCCAGCGCAACCGGGACAGGCACCGCCGCGGGAGCTGTAGATACGCAGTATTTT	TRBV13	TRBJ2-3	medium-sized	-
CASSLWSGVSNNQPQHF	TGTGCCAGCAGTTTATGGTCAGGGGTAAGCAACAATCAGCCCCAGCATTTT	TRBV12-3/TRBV12-4	TRBJ1-5	large	-
CASSLIFEKTGGVYGYTF	TGTGCCAGCAGTTTGATTTTTGAGAAGACAGGGGGCGTCTATGGCTACACCTTC	TRBV27	TRBJ1-2	many	TRBD1
CASSSAGNTGELFF	TGTGCCAGCAGCTCGGCGGGGAACACCGGGGAGCTGTTTTTT	TRBV5-6	TRBJ2-2	medium-sized	-
CASSLALNSYNEQFF	TGTGCCAGCAGCTTGGCCTTGAACTCCTACAATGAGCAGTTCTTC	TRBV5-8	TRBJ2-1	many	-
CAWSVEAGGYETQYF	TGTGCCTGGAGTGTAGAAGCGGGAGGATATGAGACCCAGTACTTC	TRBV30	TRBJ2-5	many	TRBD2
CASSPGAQATSETQYF	TGTGCCAGCAGCCCCGGTGCACAGGCTACCTCAGAGACCCAGTACTTC	TRBV7-2	TRBJ2-5	many	-
CASRVASASSYEQYF	TGTGCCAGCAGGGTCGCGTCGGCCAGCTCCTACGAGCAGTACTTC	TRBV7-2	TRBJ2-7	-	-
CASRLYPGPNYGYTF	TGTGCCAGCAGGCTATACCCGGGACCGAACTATGGCTACACCTTC	TRBV28	TRBJ1-2	-	-
CSARDGSKGKLFF	TGCAGTGCTAGAGACGGTAGTAAGGGAAAACTGTTTTTT	TRBV20-1	TRBJ1-4	many	-
CASSLRTSGTNEQFF	TGTGCCAGCAGTCTACGGACTAGCGGGACCAATGAGCAGTTCTTC	TRBV12-3/TRBV12-4	TRBJ2-1	many	TRBD2
CASSQTSGSSGEQFF	TGTGCCAGCAGCCAAACTAGCGGGAGTTCCGGGGAGCAGTTCTTC	TRBV7-2	TRBJ2-1	many	TRBD2
CASSIYPGPLNTEAFF	TGTGCCAGCAGCATATACCCGGGACCGTTGAACACTGAAGCTTTCTTT	TRBV5-5	TRBJ1-1	-	-
CASRGPMRALGYTF	TGTGCCAGCAGGGGGCCTATGAGGGCGCTAGGCTACACCTTC	TRBV25-1	TRBJ1-2	many	-
CASGSHREGTEAFF	TGTGCCAGCGGATCCCACAGGGAGGGGACTGAAGCTTTCTTT	TRBV6-6	TRBJ1-1	many	-
CASSFTGTTDTQYF	TGCGCCAGCAGCTTCACCGGGACCACAGATACGCAGTATTTT	TRBV5-1	TRBJ2-3	medium-sized	-
CASKSARASLANYGYTF	TGTGCCAGCAAGTCCGCCAGAGCCTCCCTAGCTAACTATGGCTACACCTTC	TRBV28	TRBJ1-2	-	-
CASSLGTNTGELFF	TGTGCCAGCAGCTTAGGAACGAACACCGGGGAGCTGTTTTTT	TRBV7-6	TRBJ2-2	many	-
CSANRDRATDTQYF	TGCAGCGCAAACCGGGACAGGGCTACAGATACGCAGTATTTT	TRBV29-1	TRBJ2-3	medium-sized	TRBD1
CSARVGTHSTDTQYF	TGCAGTGCTAGGGTCGGGACCCATAGCACAGATACGCAGTATTTT	TRBV20-1	TRBJ2-3	medium-sized	-
CASSAGPGTAYEAFF	TGTGCCAGCAGCGCCGGCCCCGGGACAGCCTATGAAGCTTTCTTT	TRBV9	TRBJ1-1	many	TRBD1
CASSFGQSGEKLFF	TGTGCCAGCAGCTTCGGACAGAGTGGTGAAAAACTGTTTTTT	TRBV7-9	TRBJ1-4	medium-sized	-
CSVRQELTEAFF	TGCAGCGTGAGACAGGAGCTCACTGAAGCTTTCTTT	TRBV29-1	TRBJ1-1	medium-sized	-
CASSQEPGNGGGALETQYF	TGCGCCAGCAGCCAAGAGCCTGGTAACGGCGGGGGGGCCTTAGAGACCCAGTACTTC	TRBV4-3	TRBJ2-5	many	TRBD2
CASSSPGQGEKLFF	TGTGCCAGCAGTTCGCCGGGACAGGGTGAAAAACTGTTTTTT	TRBV28	TRBJ1-4	many	TRBD1
CASRLAGGTDTQYF	TGTGCCTCGCGACTAGCGGGAGGGACAGATACGCAGTATTTT	TRBV10-3	TRBJ2-3	medium-sized	TRBD2
CASSLQGSTDTQYF	TGTGCCAGCAGCTTGCAGGGAAGCACAGATACGCAGTATTTT	TRBV5-4	TRBJ2-3	medium-sized	-
CASSLGSGINEQYF	TGTGCCAGCAGCTTAGGGTCAGGGATCAACGAGCAGTACTTC	TRBV7-8	TRBJ2-7	many	-
CSAGPEAGNEQFF	TGCAGCGCCGGCCCGGAGGCGGGTAATGAGCAGTTCTTC	TRBV29-1	TRBJ2-1	many	-
CSARSGLLAGVRNEQYF	TGCAGTGCTAGATCTGGCCTACTAGCGGGAGTAAGGAACGAGCAGTACTTC	TRBV20-1	TRBJ2-7	-	TRBD2
CASSMTGENGYTF	TGCGCCAGCAGCATGACAGGGGAGAATGGCTACACCTTC	TRBV5-1	TRBJ1-2	few	TRBD1
CASRGRGGPNQPQHF	TGTGCCAGCAGGGGAAGGGGCGGACCCAATCAGCCCCAGCATTTT	TRBV28	TRBJ1-5	many	-
CASSAFIGGEAFF	TGTGCCAGCAGCGCCTTCATAGGAGGTGAAGCTTTCTTT	TRBV7-2	TRBJ1-1	many	-
CASSLWGWDTEAFF	TGTGCCAGCAGCCTATGGGGCTGGGACACTGAAGCTTTCTTT	TRBV14	TRBJ1-1	large	-
CATSDQWGTDQYEQYF	TGTGCCACCAGTGATCAGTGGGGCACGGATCAATACGAGCAGTACTTC	TRBV24-1	TRBJ2-7	-	-
CASSPGTGPNTGELFF	TGCGCCAGCAGCCCCGGGACAGGGCCGAACACCGGGGAGCTGTTTTTT	TRBV4-1	TRBJ2-2	medium-sized	TRBD1
CAISEPGFTDTQYF	TGTGCCATCAGTGAGCCAGGGTTCACAGATACGCAGTATTTT	TRBV10-3	TRBJ2-3	medium-sized	-
CAWSVKRGSQPQHF	TGTGCCTGGAGTGTAAAAAGGGGGAGTCAGCCCCAGCATTTT	TRBV30	TRBJ1-5	many	-
CASSNRTGRNQPQHF	TGTGCCAGCAGCAATCGGACAGGACGCAATCAGCCCCAGCATTTT	TRBV7-8	TRBJ1-5	-	TRBD1
CASSEYGSGANVLTF	TGTGCCAGCAGTGAATACGGCTCTGGGGCCAACGTCCTGACTTTC	TRBV2	TRBJ2-6	many	-
CSVAAGPGQAQETQYF	TGCAGCGTCGCCGCAGGCCCGGGACAGGCACAAGAGACCCAGTACTTC	TRBV29-1	TRBJ2-5	few	TRBD1
CASSRTGGQTSTDTQYF	TGTGCCAGCAGCCGGACCGGGGGACAGACTAGCACAGATACGCAGTATTTT	TRBV28	TRBJ2-3	many	-